These 19 T cell receptor beta chains came from one sample sequenced in a study of T cell responses to AZD1222 COVID-19 vaccine. Produced via immunoSEQ multiplex PCR; TCRdb's table is partial and in-frame only. The sample holds tens of thousands of clones, more than 70% seen once. This material consisted of peripheral blood, taken 28 days after the second AZD1222 dose. The receptor source for this set is an adult who received the AZD1222 COVID-19 vaccine.

The chain combines TRBV5-6 with TRBJ2-2; no firm D call. The CDR3 extends over 13 amino acids. Trimming pared 2 bases from V and 6 bases from J, leaving 8 bases between. Germline CDR1 and CDR2: SGHDT and YYEEEE. In DNA, the CDR3 is TGTGCCAGCAGCTTTACCTACGCCGGGGAGCTGTTTTTT. Translating it yields CASSFTYAGELFF.

The chain links TRBV7-9 to TRBJ1-2, with D possibly being TRBD1 (6 bases). There are 16 residues in the CDR3. With 2 bases removed from V and 2 bases from J, the gap between germline ends came to 15 bases. CDR1 and CDR2 from the germline V gene are SEHNR and FQNEAQ (reference sequence). CDR3 DNA: TGTGCCAGCAGCTTATCTATGACAGGAGGGAACTATGGCTACACCTTC. Its translation is CASSLSMTGGNYGYTF. The complete variable domain, with remaining parts taken from reference TRBV7-9 and TRBJ1-2, reads DTGVSQNPRHKITKRGQNVTFRCDPISEHNRLYWYRQTLGQGPEFLTYFQNEAQLEKSRLLSDRFSAERPKGSFSTLEIQRTEQGDSAMYLCASSLSMTGGNYGYTFGSGTRLTVV.

V and J are TRBV2 and TRBJ2-2; D is perhaps TRBD1 (6 bases). V lost 3 bases, J lost 7 bases, and 15 bases lay in between. This CDR3 contains 15 residues. Germline lookup yields CDR1 SNHLY and CDR2 FYNNEI. The CDR3 DNA follows: TGTGCCAGCAGTGACCACGGGACACAGAACGGGGAGCTGTTTTTT. It codes for CASSDHGTQNGELFF.

V is TRBV20-1 and J is TRBJ1-5; tentative D call: TRBD1 (5 bases). Deletions cut 3 bases from V and 5 bases from J, with 8 bases between. Germline V lookup: CDR1 DFQATT, CDR2 SNEGSKA (reference sequence). This CDR3 region has 12 residues. As DNA, the CDR3 is TGCAGTGCTAGTTCGGGGGATCAGCCCCAGCATTTT. It codes for CSASSGDQPQHF.

The chain has TRBV6-5 and TRBJ1-2; TRBD1 matches 7 bases. The V gene's germline CDR1 is MNHEY and CDR2 SVGAGI. This CDR3 has 13 residues. The V and J ends lost 7 bases and 4 bases, in that order; junction bases with no gene match: 6. CDR3 bases: TGTGCCAGCAATTTCGACAGGGCCTATGGCTACACCTTC. Amino acid sequence: CASNFDRAYGYTF.

The rearrangement uses TRBV2 and TRBJ1-6; maybe TRBD1 (6 bases). Between the trimmed V and J ends, which lost 6 bases and 5 bases, there was a span of 14 bases. The length of the CDR3 is 15 residues. Germline V lookup: CDR1 SNHLY, CDR2 FYNNEI. The CDR3 here is CASRLGQRNNSPLHF. Here the CDR3 DNA reads TGTGCCAGCAGGCTTGGACAGAGAAATAATTCACCCCTCCACTTT.

This clone was seen a single time. This chain uses TRBV6-4 with TRBJ2-1; D gene uncertain. Germline CDR1 MRHNA, CDR2 SNTAGT. This CDR3 comprises 13 residues. Trimming took 0 bases from V and 15 from J, leaving 15 bases between them. CDR3 sequence reads: CASSDSIQAALFF. CDR3 DNA sequence: TGTGCCAGCAGTGACTCGATTCAGGCCGCGTTGTTCTTC.

This chain uses TRBV4-3 with TRBJ1-2; 9 bases are shared with TRBD1. The CDR3 has 16 residues. V lost 0 bases, J lost 3 bases, and 5 bases stayed unmatched. CDR1 is LGHNA, CDR2 YSLEER, per germline. The CDR3 is CASSQERQGGDYGYTF. The CDR3 DNA is TGCGCCAGCAGCCAAGAGAGACAGGGGGGCGACTATGGCTACACCTTC.

A single count supports this clone. The chain has TRBV5-6 and TRBJ1-6; D is possibly TRBD1 (6 bases). This CDR3 is built from 15 residues. V lost 4 bases and J 3 bases, leaving 11 bases between the germline ends. CDR1 is SGHDT and CDR2 is YYEEEE in the germline V gene. CDR3 sequence reads: CASSRGGNYNSPLHF. The CDR3 nucleotides read TGTGCCAGCAGCAGAGGGGGAAACTATAATTCACCCCTCCACTTT.

The J gene is TRBJ1-2, the V gene TRBV29-1, with 8 nucleotides matching TRBD1. The CDR3 is made up of 13 amino acids. Germline values: CDR1 SQVTM, CDR2 ANQGSEA. V dropped 5 bases and J dropped 11; count of bases not matched to a gene: 13. The CDR3 DNA follows: TGCAGCGTTCCTTTGGCCCAGGGGGCGCATTACACCTTC. Translation: CSVPLAQGAHYTF.

This rearrangement joins TRBV7-9 to TRBJ2-5, with D possibly being TRBD1 (5 bases). The CDR3 is made up of 15 amino acids. V was pared by 4 bases and J by 5 bases, with 17 bases between. Germline V gives CDR1 SEHNR, CDR2 FQNEAQ (reference sequence). For the CDR3, the DNA is TGTGCCAGCAGCTCCAGTACCAAGGGGATGGAGACCCAGTACTTC. It encodes CASSSSTKGMETQYF. The variable domain in full, with the rest retrieved from reference TRBV7-9 and TRBJ2-5, is DTGVSQNPRHKITKRGQNVTFRCDPISEHNRLYWYRQTLGQGPEFLTYFQNEAQLEKSRLLSDRFSAERPKGSFSTLEIQRTEQGDSAMYLCASSSSTKGMETQYFGPGTRLLVL.

The genes are TRBV15 and TRBJ2-3; no firm D call. The germline V gene encodes CDR1 LNHNV and CDR2 YYDKDF (reference sequence). V lost 3 bases and J 2 bases, leaving 12 bases between the germline ends. This CDR3 contains 15 residues. CDR3 protein: CATSRDLRTTDTQYF. CDR3 in DNA: TGTGCCACCAGCAGGGACCTACGGACCACAGATACGCAGTATTTT. The full variable domain, in which reference TRBV15 and TRBJ2-3 provide the parts outside the CDR3, is DAMVIQNPRYQVTQFGKPVTLSCSQTLNHNVMYWYQQKSSQAPKLLFHYYDKDFNNEADTPDNFQSRRPNTSFCFLDIRSPGLGDTAMYLCATSRDLRTTDTQYFGPGTRLTVL.

The chain joins TRBV5-1 to TRBJ2-2; 12 bases fit TRBD2. Germline loops: CDR1 SGHRS, CDR2 YFSETQ. The CDR3 contains 18 residues. Germline trimming cut 0 bases from V and 4 bases from J; bases unmatched to any gene: 7. CDR3 coding DNA: TGCGCCAGCAGCTTGGCTTCTAGCGGGAGGGGTCCCACCGGGGAGCTGTTTTTT. Its protein is CASSLASSGRGPTGELFF.

The chain combines TRBV27 with TRBJ2-7; TRBD1 aligns across 10 bases. CDR1 MNHEY and CDR2 SMNVEV come from the germline V gene (reference sequence). V was pared by 5 bases and J by 0 bases, with 7 bases of the junction left unmatched. This CDR3 has 16 amino acids. The CDR3 DNA reads as TGTGCCAGCAGTAGGGACAGGGGATTGGGCTCCTACGAGCAGTACTTC. It codes for CASSRDRGLGSYEQYF.

This clone was detected once. The J gene is TRBJ1-3, the V gene TRBV7-2, with TRBD1 identical over 9 bases. V trimming: 3 bases; J trimming: 2 bases; junction bases outside the gene matches: 5. This CDR3 is 16 amino acids long. The germline CDR1 and CDR2 sequences are SGHTA and FQGNSA. The CDR3 coding sequence is TGTGCCAGCAGCTTTACCGGGACAGGGACTGGAAACACCATATATTTT. Its translation: CASSFTGTGTGNTIYF.

The genes are TRBV28 and TRBJ2-1; TRBD2 aligns across 10 bases. The CDR3 extends over 16 amino acids. After removal of 8 bases from V and 1 base from J, the junction contained 8 bases not matched to a gene. Germline CDR1 is MDHEN and CDR2 is SYDVKM. The CDR3 reads CASHGLAGVSYNEQFF. The DNA of the CDR3 is TGTGCCAGCCATGGGCTAGCGGGAGTATCCTACAATGAGCAGTTCTTC.

The V call is TRBV5-6, the J call TRBJ1-6, with D perhaps matching TRBD1 (5 bases). V was clipped by 0 bases and J by 0 bases, with 7 bases between them. The CDR3 sequence is 16 residues long. The V gene's germline CDR1 is SGHDT and CDR2 YYEEEE. CDR3 sequence reads: CASSLDRSSYNSPLHF. In DNA, the CDR3 is TGTGCCAGCAGCTTGGACAGGAGCTCCTATAATTCACCCCTCCACTTT.

The table lists this clone with a few counts. This chain joins TRBV2 and TRBJ1-2; 8 bases map to TRBD1. This CDR3 is 13 amino acids long. Germline V lookup: CDR1 SNHLY, CDR2 FYNNEI. J was trimmed by 9 bases and V by 4 bases; bases with no gene match: 7. In DNA form, the CDR3 reads TGTGCCAGCAGTGGACAGGGGCTCAAAAGCTACACCTTC. Protein: CASSGQGLKSYTF. The whole variable domain, filled in from reference TRBV2 and TRBJ1-2, reads EPEVTQTPSHQVTQMGQEVILRCVPISNHLYFYWYRQILGQKVEFLVSFYNNEISEKSEIFDDQFSVERPDGSNFTLKIRSTKLEDSAMYFCASSGQGLKSYTFGSGTRLTVV.

J is TRBJ2-1 and V is TRBV5-1; TRBD2 agrees at 8 bases. Trimming took 2 bases from V and 2 from J; bases not matched to a gene: 0. Germline CDR1 SGHRS, CDR2 YFSETQ. This CDR3 region has 14 residues. The chain's CDR3 is CASSLAGAYNEQFF. The CDR3 DNA reads TGCGCCAGCAGCTTAGCGGGAGCCTACAATGAGCAGTTCTTC.